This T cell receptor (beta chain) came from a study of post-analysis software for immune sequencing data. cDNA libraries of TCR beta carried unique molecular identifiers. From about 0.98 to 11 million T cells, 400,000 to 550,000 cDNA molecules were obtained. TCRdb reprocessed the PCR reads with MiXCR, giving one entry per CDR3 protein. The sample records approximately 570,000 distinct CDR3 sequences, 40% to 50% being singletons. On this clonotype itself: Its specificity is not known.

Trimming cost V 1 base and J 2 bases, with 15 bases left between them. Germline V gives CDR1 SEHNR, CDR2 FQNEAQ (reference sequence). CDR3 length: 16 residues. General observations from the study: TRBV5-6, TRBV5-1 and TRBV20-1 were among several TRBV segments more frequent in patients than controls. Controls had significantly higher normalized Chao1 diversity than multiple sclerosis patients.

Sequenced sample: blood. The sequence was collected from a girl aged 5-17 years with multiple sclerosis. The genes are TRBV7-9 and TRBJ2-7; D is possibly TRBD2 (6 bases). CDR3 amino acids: CASSLELAGPPYEQYF. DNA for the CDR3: TGTGCCAGCAGCTTAGAACTGGCGGGACCTCCCTACGAGCAGTACTTC.